The text below deals with one T cell receptor beta chain. Its antigen is not known. The sample comes from a study of graft-versus-host responses after intestinal transplantation. Overall study findings and caveats: Early post-transplant HvG declines were associated with peak circulating GvH clone levels.

Generated by immunoSEQ multiplex PCR, the TCRdb table keeps only in-frame clones and is missing some. Of more than 12,000 clones listed, 59% are singletons. Intraepithelial and lamina propria lymphocytes were isolated from graft specimens. With 5 bases removed from V and 4 bases from J, the gap between germline ends came to 14 bases. The CDR3 extends over 14 amino acids. CDR1 is SGHNT, CDR2 YENEEA, per germline. The chain carries TRBV11-3 and TRBJ1-1; D uncertain. Sequenced material: ileum tissue, taken 524 days after transplant. This TCR was recovered from a human patient who received an intestinal transplant, so some T cells may come from the graft donor. The CDR3 sequence: CASSPGHLGTEAFF. The CDR3 DNA follows: TGTGCCAGCAGCCCAGGTCATTTGGGCACTGAAGCTTTCTTT.